This T cell receptor (beta chain) was recorded in a study of blood T cell repertoires in COVID-19. This table comes from immunoSEQ multiplex PCR, and its TCRdb copy is limited to in-frame clones, with some not included. The table records a few hundred thousand clones, 80% to 90% of them present only once. From germline, CDR1 is SQVTM and CDR2 ANQGSEA. The CDR3 is 11 residues long. What the recovered Cohort 3 donors had was two negative PCRs, clearance, or symptom resolution. The receptor was isolated from a man aged 25-45 years who had recovered from COVID-19. The specimen was PBMCs or T cells enriched from blood (not recorded which). The chain combines TRBV29-1 with TRBJ2-1; D possibly corresponds to TRBD2 (5 bases). The CDR3 sequence is CSQQDSNEQFF. Here the CDR3 DNA reads TGCAGTCAGCAGGACTCTAATGAGCAGTTCTTC.